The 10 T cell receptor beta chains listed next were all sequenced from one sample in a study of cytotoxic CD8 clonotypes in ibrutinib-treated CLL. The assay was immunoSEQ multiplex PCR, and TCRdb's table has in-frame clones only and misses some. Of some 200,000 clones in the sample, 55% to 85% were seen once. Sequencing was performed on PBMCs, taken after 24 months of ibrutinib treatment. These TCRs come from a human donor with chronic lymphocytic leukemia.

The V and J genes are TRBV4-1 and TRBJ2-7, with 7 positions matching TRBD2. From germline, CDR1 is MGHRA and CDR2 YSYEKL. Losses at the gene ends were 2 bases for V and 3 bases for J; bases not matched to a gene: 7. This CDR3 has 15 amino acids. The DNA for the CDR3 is TGCGCCAGCAGCCAAAGGGAGGGGACCCTCTACGAGCAGTACTTC. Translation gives CASSQREGTLYEQYF.

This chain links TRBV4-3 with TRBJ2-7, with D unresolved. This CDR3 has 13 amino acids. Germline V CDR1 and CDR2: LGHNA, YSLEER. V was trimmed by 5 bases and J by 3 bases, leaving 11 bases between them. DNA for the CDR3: TGCGCCAGCAGCAAACTACTTTACTACGAGCAGTACTTC. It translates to CASSKLLYYEQYF.

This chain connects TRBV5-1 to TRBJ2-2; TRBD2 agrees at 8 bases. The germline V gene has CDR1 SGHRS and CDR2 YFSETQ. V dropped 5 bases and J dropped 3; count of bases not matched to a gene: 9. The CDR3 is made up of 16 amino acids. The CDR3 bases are TGCGCCAGCAGTTATCCGGGACTAGGTGACACCGGGGAGCTGTTTTTT. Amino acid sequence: CASSYPGLGDTGELFF.

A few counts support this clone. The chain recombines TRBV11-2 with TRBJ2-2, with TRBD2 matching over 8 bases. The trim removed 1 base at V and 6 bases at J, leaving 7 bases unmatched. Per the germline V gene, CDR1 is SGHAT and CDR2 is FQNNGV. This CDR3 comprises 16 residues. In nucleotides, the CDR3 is TGTGCCAGCAGCTTAGGCGCAAGCGGGAGTTCCGGGGAGCTGTTTTTT. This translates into CASSLGASGSSGELFF.

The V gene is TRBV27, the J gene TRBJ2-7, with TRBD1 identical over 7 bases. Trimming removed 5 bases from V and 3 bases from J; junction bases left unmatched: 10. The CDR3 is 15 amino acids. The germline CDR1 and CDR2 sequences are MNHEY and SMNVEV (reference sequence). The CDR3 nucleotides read TGTGCCAGCAGTATTCGACAGGGCCCTTTCTACGAGCAGTACTTC. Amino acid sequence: CASSIRQGPFYEQYF.

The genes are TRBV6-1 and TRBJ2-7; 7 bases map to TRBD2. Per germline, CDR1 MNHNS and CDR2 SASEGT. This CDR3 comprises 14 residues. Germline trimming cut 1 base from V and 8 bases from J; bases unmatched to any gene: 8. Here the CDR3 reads CASSEGAGLKKQYF. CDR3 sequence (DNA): TGTGCCAGCAGTGAAGGGGCGGGACTAAAAAAGCAGTACTTC.

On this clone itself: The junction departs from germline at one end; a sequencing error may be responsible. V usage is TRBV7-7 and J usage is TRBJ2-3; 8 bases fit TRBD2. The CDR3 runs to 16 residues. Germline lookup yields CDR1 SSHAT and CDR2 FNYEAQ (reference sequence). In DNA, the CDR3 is TGTGCTAGCAGCCTCCTCGGGCGGGAGGAGGCAGATACGCAGTATTTT. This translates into CASSLLGREEADTQYF.

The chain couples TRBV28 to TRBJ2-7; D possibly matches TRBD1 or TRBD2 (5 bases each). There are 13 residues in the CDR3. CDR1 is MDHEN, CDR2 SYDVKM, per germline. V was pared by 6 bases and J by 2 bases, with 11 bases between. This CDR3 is CASRGTGTYEQYF. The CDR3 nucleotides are TGTGCCAGCAGGGGGACCGGAACCTACGAGCAGTACTTC.

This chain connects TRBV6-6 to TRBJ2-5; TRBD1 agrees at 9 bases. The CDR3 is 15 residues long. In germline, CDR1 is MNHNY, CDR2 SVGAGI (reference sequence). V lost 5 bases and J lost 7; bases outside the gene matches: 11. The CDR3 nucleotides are TGTGCCAGCAGTGCAACGGGGACAGGGAAGGTGACCCAGTACTTC. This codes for CASSATGTGKVTQYF.

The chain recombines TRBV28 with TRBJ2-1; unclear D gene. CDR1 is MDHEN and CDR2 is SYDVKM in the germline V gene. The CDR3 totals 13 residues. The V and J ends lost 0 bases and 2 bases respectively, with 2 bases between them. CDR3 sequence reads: CASSLWAYNEQFF. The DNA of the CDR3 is TGTGCCAGCAGTTTATGGGCCTACAATGAGCAGTTCTTC.